The TCR beta chain described here comes from a study of blood T cell repertoires in COVID-19. Study background: The United States, Italy and Spain supplied acute and convalescent COVID-19 samples. The analysed material was cDNA or gDNA that came from T cells, B-cell-depleted T cells, or PBMCs.

The CDR3 runs to 14 residues. V lost 0 bases, J lost 2 bases, and 10 bases lay in between. CDR1 is GTSNPN and CDR2 is SVGIG in the germline V gene (reference sequence). Produced via immunoSEQ multiplex PCR; TCRdb's table is partial and in-frame only. The top ten hold 5.5% to 7% of the sample, which has 200,000 to 250,000 clones, 80% seen once. Input material: peripheral blood. This chain joins TRBV30 and TRBJ1-2, with D hard to call. This receptor was obtained from a woman aged 70-85 years with acute or convalescent COVID-19. The CDR3 nucleotides are TGTGCCTGGAGTGTAGCACAGACGAACTATGGCTACACCTTC. It encodes CAWSVAQTNYGYTF.